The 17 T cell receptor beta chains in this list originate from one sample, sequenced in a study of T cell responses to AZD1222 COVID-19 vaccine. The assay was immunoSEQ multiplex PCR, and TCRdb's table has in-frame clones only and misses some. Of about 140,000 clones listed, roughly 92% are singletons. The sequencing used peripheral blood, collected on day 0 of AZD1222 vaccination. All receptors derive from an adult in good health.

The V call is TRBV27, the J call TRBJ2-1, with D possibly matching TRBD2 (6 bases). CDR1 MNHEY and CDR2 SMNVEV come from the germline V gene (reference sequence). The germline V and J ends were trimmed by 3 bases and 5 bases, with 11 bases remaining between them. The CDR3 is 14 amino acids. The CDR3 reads CASSFAGTNNEQFF. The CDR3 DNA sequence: TGTGCCAGCAGTTTTGCGGGAACCAACAATGAGCAGTTCTTC.

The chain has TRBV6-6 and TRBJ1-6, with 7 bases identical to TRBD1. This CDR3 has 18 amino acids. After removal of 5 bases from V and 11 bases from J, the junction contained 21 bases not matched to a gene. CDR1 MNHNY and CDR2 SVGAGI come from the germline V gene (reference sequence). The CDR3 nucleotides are TGTGCCAGCAGTCGTATCCCCATCGGACAGGCCAAAGGGCCACCCCTCCACTTT. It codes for CASSRIPIGQAKGPPLHF.

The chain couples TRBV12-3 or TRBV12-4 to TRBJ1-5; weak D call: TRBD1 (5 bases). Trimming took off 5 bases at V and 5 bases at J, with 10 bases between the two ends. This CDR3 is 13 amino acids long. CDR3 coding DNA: TGTGCCAGCAGTCGCAGGGAGGATCAGCCCCAGCATTTT. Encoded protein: CASSRREDQPQHF.

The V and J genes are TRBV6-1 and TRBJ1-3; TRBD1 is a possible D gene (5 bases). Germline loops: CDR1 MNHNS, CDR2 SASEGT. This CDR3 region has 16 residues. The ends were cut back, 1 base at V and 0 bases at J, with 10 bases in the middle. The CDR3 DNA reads TGTGCCAGCAGTGAAGGACAGTCGTACTCTGGAAACACCATATATTTT. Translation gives CASSEGQSYSGNTIYF.

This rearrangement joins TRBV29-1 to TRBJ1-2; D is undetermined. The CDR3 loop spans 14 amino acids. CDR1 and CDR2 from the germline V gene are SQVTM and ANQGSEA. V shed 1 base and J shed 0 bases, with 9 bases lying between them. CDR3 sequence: CSVEGGQANYGYTF. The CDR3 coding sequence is TGCAGCGTTGAAGGCGGGCAGGCTAACTATGGCTACACCTTC.

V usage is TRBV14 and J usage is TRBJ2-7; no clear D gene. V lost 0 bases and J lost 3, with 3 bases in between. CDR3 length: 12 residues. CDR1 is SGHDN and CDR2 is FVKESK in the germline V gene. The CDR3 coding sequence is TGTGCCAGCAGCCAAGACGTCTACGAGCAGTACTTC. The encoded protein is CASSQDVYEQYF.

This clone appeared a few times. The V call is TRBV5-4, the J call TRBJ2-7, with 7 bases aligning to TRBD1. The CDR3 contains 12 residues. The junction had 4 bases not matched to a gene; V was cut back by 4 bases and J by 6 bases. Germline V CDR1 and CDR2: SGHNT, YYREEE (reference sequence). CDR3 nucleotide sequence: TGTGCCAGCAGCGGAAACAGGGGCGAGCAGTACTTC. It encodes CASSGNRGEQYF.

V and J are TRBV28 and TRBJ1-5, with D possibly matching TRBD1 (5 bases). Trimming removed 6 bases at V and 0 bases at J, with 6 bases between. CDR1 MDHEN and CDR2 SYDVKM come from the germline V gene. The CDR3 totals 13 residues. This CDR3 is CASRGDSNQPQHF. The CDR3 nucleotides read TGTGCCAGCAGAGGGGATAGCAATCAGCCCCAGCATTTT.

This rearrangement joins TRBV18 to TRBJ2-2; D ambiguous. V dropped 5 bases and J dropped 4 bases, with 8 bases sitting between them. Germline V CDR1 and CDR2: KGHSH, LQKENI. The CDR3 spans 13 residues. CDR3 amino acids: CASSVSGTGELFF. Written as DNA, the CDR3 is TGTGCCAGCTCAGTGTCGGGCACCGGGGAGCTGTTTTTT. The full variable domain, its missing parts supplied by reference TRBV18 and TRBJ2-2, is NAGVMQNPRHLVRRRGQEARLRCSPMKGHSHVYWYRQLPEEGLKFMVYLQKENIIDESGMPKERFSAEFPKEGPSILRIQQVVRGDSAAYFCASSVSGTGELFFGEGSRLTVL.

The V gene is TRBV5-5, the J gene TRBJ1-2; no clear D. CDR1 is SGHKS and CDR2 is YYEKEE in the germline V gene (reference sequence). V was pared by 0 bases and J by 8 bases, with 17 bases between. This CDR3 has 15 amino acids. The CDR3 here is CASSLAATYSFGYTF. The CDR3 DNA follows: TGTGCCAGCAGCTTGGCAGCGACATATTCGTTCGGCTACACCTTC. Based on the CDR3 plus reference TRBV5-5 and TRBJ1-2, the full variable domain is DAGVTQSPTHLIKTRGQQVTLRCSPISGHKSVSWYQQVLGQGPQFIFQYYEKEERGRGNFPDRFSARQFPNYSSELNVNALLLGDSALYLCASSLAATYSFGYTFGSGTRLTVV.

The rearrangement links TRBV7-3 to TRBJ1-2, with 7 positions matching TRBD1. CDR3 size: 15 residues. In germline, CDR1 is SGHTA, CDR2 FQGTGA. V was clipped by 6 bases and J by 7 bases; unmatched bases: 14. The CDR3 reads CASRQTSQGGSGYTF. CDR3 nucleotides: TGTGCCAGCAGACAGACATCCCAGGGGGGTTCTGGCTACACCTTC.

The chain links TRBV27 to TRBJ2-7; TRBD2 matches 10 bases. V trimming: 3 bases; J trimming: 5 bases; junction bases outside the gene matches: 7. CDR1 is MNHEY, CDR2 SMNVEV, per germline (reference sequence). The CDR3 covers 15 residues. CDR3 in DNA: TGTGCCAGCAGTTTCGGGGCTAGCGGGAGTGACGAGCAGTACTTC. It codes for CASSFGASGSDEQYF.

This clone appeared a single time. This chain's CDR3 is CASSVAGTGSNEQFF. The CDR3 DNA reads as TGTGCCAGCAGCGTAGCTGGGACAGGGTCTAATGAGCAGTTCTTC. The chain employs TRBV9 and TRBJ2-1; 9 bases map to TRBD1. The CDR3 loop spans 15 amino acids. V was clipped by 0 bases and J by 7 bases; unmatched bases: 5. CDR1 SGDLS and CDR2 YYNGEE come from the germline V gene.

The CDR3 here is CASSATGLGFYNEQFF. CDR3 coding DNA: TGTGCCAGCAGCGCGACGGGACTTGGGTTTTACAATGAGCAGTTCTTC. The chain couples TRBV9 to TRBJ2-1, with D maybe TRBD2 (6 bases). This CDR3 is built from 16 residues. CDR1 is SGDLS, CDR2 YYNGEE, per germline. V lost 3 bases, J lost 4 bases, and 17 bases lay in between.

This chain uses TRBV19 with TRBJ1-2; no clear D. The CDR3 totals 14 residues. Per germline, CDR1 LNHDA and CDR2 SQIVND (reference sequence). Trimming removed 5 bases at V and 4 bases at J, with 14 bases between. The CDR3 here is CASSAQEKIYGYTF. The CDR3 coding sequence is TGTGCCAGTAGTGCCCAGGAAAAAATCTATGGCTACACCTTC.

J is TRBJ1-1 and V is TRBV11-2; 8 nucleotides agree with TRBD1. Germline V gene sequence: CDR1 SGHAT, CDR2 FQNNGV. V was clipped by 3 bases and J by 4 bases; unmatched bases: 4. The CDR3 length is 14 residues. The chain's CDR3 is CASSFRGRGTEAFF. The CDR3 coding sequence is TGTGCCAGCAGCTTCAGGGGGCGCGGCACTGAAGCTTTCTTT. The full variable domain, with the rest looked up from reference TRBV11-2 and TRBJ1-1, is EAGVAQSPRYKIIEKRQSVAFWCNPISGHATLYWYQQILGQGPKLLIQFQNNGVVDDSQLPKDRFSAERLKGVDSTLKIQPAKLEDSAVYLCASSFRGRGTEAFFGQGTRLTVV.

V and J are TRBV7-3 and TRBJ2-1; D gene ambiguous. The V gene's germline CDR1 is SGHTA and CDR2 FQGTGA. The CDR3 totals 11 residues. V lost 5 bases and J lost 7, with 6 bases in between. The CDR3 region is CASSASNEQFF. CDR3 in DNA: TGTGCCAGCAGCGCCTCTAATGAGCAGTTCTTC.